This entry lists 5 T cell receptor beta chains sequenced from one sample in a study of T-cell reconstitution after alpha-beta-depleted transplantation in children. Unique molecular identifiers were incorporated into the prepared TCRbeta library. TCRdb independently ran MiXCR on the PCR reads; one entry per CDR3 protein. The sample yields more than 400,000 distinct CDR3 sequences, more than 9.5% seen once. The sample in question was PBMCs, mostly from graft donor cells, obtained 180 days after TCRalphabeta/CD19-depleted stem cell transplant. The receptors stem from a female patient aged 2-9 years who had a stem cell transplant for aplastic anemia, so the T cells may come from the graft donor.

This chain uses TRBV7-9 with TRBJ2-6; D uncertain. Germline V gives CDR1 SEHNR, CDR2 FQNEAQ (reference sequence). The CDR3 covers 12 residues. Between the trimmed V and J ends, which lost 6 bases and 4 bases, there was a span of 4 bases. Here the CDR3 DNA reads TGTGCCAGCAGGGGGGGGGCCAACGTCCTGACTTTC. Translation gives CASRGGANVLTF.

The chain has TRBV5-4 and TRBJ2-5, with 10 positions matching TRBD1. With V trimmed by 2 bases and J by 5 bases, 9 bases remained unmatched. There are 16 residues in the CDR3. Germline CDR1 and CDR2: SGHNT and YYREEE (reference sequence). The CDR3 protein is CASSFIGQGGGETQYF. In DNA, the CDR3 is TGTGCCAGCAGCTTCATCGGACAGGGGGGCGGGGAGACCCAGTACTTC.

Comment on this clonotype: This may be a read error, as it is one base from a much larger clone. This sequence joins TRBV12-3 or TRBV12-4 and TRBJ1-2; TRBD1 is a possible D gene (6 bases). V was cut by 10 bases and J by 2 bases, with 14 bases left in between. The CDR3 is 13 residues long. The CDR3 is CAITSTGNYGYTF. The CDR3 coding sequence is TGTGCCATCACCTCAACAGGGAACTATGGCTACACCTTC.

In this sample, this clonotype turned up many times. This rearrangement joins TRBV28 to TRBJ2-3; no clear D gene. Germline CDR1 MDHEN, CDR2 SYDVKM. This CDR3 has 14 amino acids. Trimming took 6 bases from V and 4 from J, leaving 14 bases between them. The CDR3, as DNA: TGTGCCAGCAGCCCGGTCGACTGGGCAGATACGCAGTATTTT. It yields the protein CASSPVDWADTQYF.

This clonotype has at least ten counts. The chain uses TRBV12-3 or TRBV12-4 and TRBJ1-1, with D perhaps matching TRBD1 (6 bases). V dropped 6 bases and J dropped 11 bases, with 13 bases sitting between them. This CDR3 has 11 amino acids. The CDR3 is CASSPGAEAFF. The CDR3 DNA follows: TGTGCCAGCAGCCCGGGGGCCGAGGCTTTCTTT.